The 26 T cell receptor beta chains below come from one sample, sequenced in a study of T-cell memory formation after mild COVID-19. One entry per CDR3 protein, called by TCRdb with MiXCR from the 5' RACE reads. The table lists some 300,000 distinct CDR3 sequences, 19% of them singletons. What was sequenced was PBMCs or a T cell subset sorted from them (not recorded which). The receptor source for this set is a man younger than 35 who had mild COVID-19 (a few samples of this study predate the infection). Cell type and time point are not known.

This clonotype was detected a few times. The V and J genes are TRBV24-1 and TRBJ2-2, with D possibly TRBD1 on 7 matching bases. The CDR3 covers 16 residues. Germline lookup yields CDR1 KGHDR and CDR2 SFDVKD. With 5 bases removed from V and 0 bases from J, the gap between germline ends came to 12 bases. DNA of the CDR3: TGTGCCACCAGTGGGGCAGGGGGGACGAACACCGGGGAGCTGTTTTTT. The encoded protein is CATSGAGGTNTGELFF.

The rearrangement joins TRBV2 to TRBJ2-7; TRBD1 aligns across 9 bases. V was clipped by 3 bases and J by 5 bases; unmatched bases: 2. CDR1 is SNHLY, CDR2 FYNNEI, per germline. The CDR3 totals 13 residues. The CDR3 here is CASSEGQGNEQYF. The CDR3 DNA follows: TGTGCCAGCAGTGAGGGACAGGGCAACGAGCAGTACTTC.

This clonotype is a singleton in its sample. This sequence joins TRBV7-9 and TRBJ1-1, with no clear D. The ends were cut back, 7 bases at V and 0 bases at J, with 9 bases in the middle. The CDR3 consists of 13 residues. Germline CDR1 reads SEHNR; CDR2 reads FQNEAQ (reference sequence). The CDR3 reads CASTTLMNTEAFF. CDR3 in DNA: TGTGCCAGCACGACCCTGATGAACACTGAAGCTTTCTTT.

This chain joins TRBV20-1 and TRBJ2-2; 10 bases map to TRBD1. Germline CDR1 DFQATT, CDR2 SNEGSKA (reference sequence). CDR3 length equals 14 residues. V shed 3 bases and J 6 bases; nucleotides not matched to a gene: 4. The CDR3 here is CSASRGQGSGELFF. CDR3 coding DNA: TGCAGTGCTAGTCGGGGACAGGGGTCCGGGGAGCTGTTTTTT.

The DNA of the CDR3 is TGCGCCAGCAGCCAAGTTGACCGGGACTCGCCCCAGCATTTT. Amino acid sequence: CASSQVDRDSPQHF. The chain recombines TRBV4-1 with TRBJ1-5; D possibly corresponds to TRBD1 (5 bases). The CDR3 covers 14 residues. The germline gives CDR1 MGHRA, CDR2 YSYEKL. The ends were cut back, 1 base at V and 9 bases at J, with 13 bases in the middle.

This clonotype was picked up a small number of times. The gene calls are TRBV4-2 and TRBJ2-3; maybe TRBD2 (5 bases). Trimming removed 1 base at V and 4 bases at J, with 12 bases between. Germline CDR1 is LGHNA and CDR2 is YNFKEQ. The CDR3 is made up of 15 amino acids. CDR3 DNA sequence: TGTGCCAGCAGCCAAGGGAGGTGGGTGGCAGATACGCAGTATTTT. Amino acids: CASSQGRWVADTQYF.

The sample holds a few counts of this clonotype. The chain employs TRBV12-3 or TRBV12-4 and TRBJ2-2, with D possibly TRBD1 on 6 matching bases. The CDR3 is 15 residues long. The ends were cut back, 3 bases at V and 4 bases at J, with 12 bases in the middle. As DNA, the CDR3 is TGTGCCAGCAGTTTTTCCGCAGGGGTCACCGGGGAGCTGTTTTTT. Amino acids: CASSFSAGVTGELFF.

This clonotype was found a few times. This chain uses TRBV7-3 with TRBJ2-3, with D perhaps TRBD1 (5 bases). V was cut by 4 bases and J by 1 base, with 18 bases left in between. The CDR3 length is 17 residues. CDR1 SGHTA and CDR2 FQGTGA come from the germline V gene. This CDR3 is CASSSGLIGRGTDTQYF. The CDR3 region has the DNA TGTGCCAGCAGCTCCGGTTTAATCGGCAGGGGCACAGATACGCAGTATTTT.

This clonotype was counted ten times or more. This chain links TRBV12-3 or TRBV12-4 with TRBJ1-5; D unclear. This CDR3 comprises 13 residues. Trimming cost V 1 base and J 5 bases, with 6 bases left between them. CDR3: CASSLEGYQPQHF. As DNA, the CDR3 is TGTGCCAGCAGTTTAGAGGGCTATCAGCCCCAGCATTTT.

The gene calls are TRBV6-6 and TRBJ2-2; D uncertain. CDR1 MNHNY and CDR2 SVGAGI come from the germline V gene (reference sequence). The germline V and J ends were trimmed by 8 bases and 6 bases, with 7 bases remaining between them. There are 11 residues in the CDR3. The CDR3 here is CASQYPGELFF. The CDR3 DNA reads as TGTGCCAGCCAGTATCCCGGGGAGCTGTTTTTT.

The V call is TRBV7-2, the J call TRBJ1-2; 7 bases are shared with TRBD1. Germline CDR1 reads SGHTA; CDR2 reads FQGNSA. V lost 4 bases to trimming and J lost 2 bases; unmatched junction nucleotides: 1. This CDR3 region has 13 residues. CDR3 region: CASSWDRNYGYTF. The CDR3 region has the DNA TGTGCCAGCAGCTGGGACAGAAACTATGGCTACACCTTC.

The V and J genes are TRBV10-2 and TRBJ2-7; tentatively, D is TRBD2 (6 bases). Germline lookup yields CDR1 WSHSY and CDR2 SAAADI. V shed 8 bases and J shed 2 bases, with 16 bases lying between them. The CDR3 has 14 residues. Here the CDR3 DNA reads TGCGCCAGCGGGAAGCCGGGACTTACCTACGAGCAGTACTTC. Translation gives CASGKPGLTYEQYF.

This clonotype was seen a few times. V gene TRBV11-2 combines with J gene TRBJ1-6; possible D gene TRBD1, 6 bases. This CDR3 is built from 17 residues. V was shortened by 4 bases and J by 2 bases, with 15 bases between the two germline ends. The germline CDR1 and CDR2 sequences are SGHAT and FQNNGV. CDR3 sequence reads: CASSSPGGSTYNSPLHF. CDR3 DNA: TGTGCCAGCAGCTCGCCTGGGGGCAGTACCTATAATTCACCCCTCCACTTT. Based on the CDR3 plus reference TRBV11-2 and TRBJ1-6, the full variable domain is EAGVAQSPRYKIIEKRQSVAFWCNPISGHATLYWYQQILGQGPKLLIQFQNNGVVDDSQLPKDRFSAERLKGVDSTLKIQPAKLEDSAVYLCASSSPGGSTYNSPLHFGNGTRLTVT.

The chain links TRBV7-3 to TRBJ1-3; D is uncertain. The CDR3 loop spans 13 amino acids. V lost 5 bases, J lost 4 bases, and 9 bases lay in between. Germline CDR1 SGHTA, CDR2 FQGTGA. CDR3 in DNA: TGTGCCAGCAGCCCTTACATCGGAAACACCATATATTTT. This encodes CASSPYIGNTIYF.

This clonotype was counted ten times or more. The V and J genes are TRBV7-2 and TRBJ2-1; D gene uncertain. Germline values: CDR1 SGHTA, CDR2 FQGNSA. CDR3 length: 12 amino acids. V lost 3 bases and J 10 bases, leaving 10 bases between the germline ends. The CDR3 nucleotides are TGTGCCAGCAGCTTCGGACGTGTGGAGCAGTTCTTC. Its translation: CASSFGRVEQFF.

This clonotype was seen a handful of times. This sequence joins TRBV12-3 or TRBV12-4 and TRBJ2-1; the match to TRBD2 covers 10 bases. This CDR3 is built from 16 residues. V shed 7 bases, J shed 3 bases, and the junction held 9 bases outside the gene matches. In DNA, the CDR3 is TGTGCCAGCACGAAATCTAGCGGGGGTTACTACAATGAGCAGTTCTTC. Its translation is CASTKSSGGYYNEQFF.

This clonotype was picked up a small number of times. This chain links TRBV7-2 with TRBJ2-5, with 8 bases lining up with TRBD1. This CDR3 comprises 15 residues. Losses at the gene ends were 5 bases for V and 2 bases for J; bases not matched to a gene: 7. CDR1 and CDR2 (germline): SGHTA, FQGNSA. Written as DNA, the CDR3 is TGTGCCAGCAGCCCCGCCCGGACAGGGCAAGAGACCCAGTACTTC. Its protein is CASSPARTGQETQYF.

This clonotype has more than one count but fewer than ten. This sequence joins TRBV7-9 and TRBJ1-2; possible D gene TRBD1, 6 bases. V was cut by 1 base and J by 4 bases, with 10 bases left in between. CDR3 size: 14 residues. Germline V gives CDR1 SEHNR, CDR2 FQNEAQ (reference sequence). CDR3 DNA sequence: TGTGCCAGCAGCTTAGGAACAGGGCCCTATGGCTACACCTTC. Translated, it gives CASSLGTGPYGYTF.

The chain links TRBV7-9 to TRBJ1-4; D is unresolved. Between the trimmed V and J ends, which lost 8 bases and 8 bases, there was a span of 9 bases. The germline V gene has CDR1 SEHNR and CDR2 FQNEAQ (reference sequence). This CDR3 is 11 amino acids long. For the CDR3, the DNA is TGTGCCAGCGGTATGGCCGAAAAACTGTTTTTT. Amino acids: CASGMAEKLFF.

The chain employs TRBV7-9 and TRBJ2-7; D might be TRBD1 or TRBD2, each matching 6 bases. The V gene lost 3 bases and the J gene lost 2 bases, with 17 bases spanning the gap. From germline, CDR1 is SEHNR and CDR2 FQNEAQ (reference sequence). CDR3 size: 16 residues. The chain's CDR3 is CASSLGGSGSPYEQYV. The CDR3, as DNA: TGTGCCAGCAGCTTGGGGGGCAGCGGCTCCCCCTACGAGCAGTACGTC.

This clonotype was counted between two and nine times. The CDR3 region has the DNA TGTGCCAGCAGCACCCAGGGTGGGGGCACTGAAGCTTTCTTT. Amino acids: CASSTQGGGTEAFF. This sequence joins TRBV7-3 and TRBJ1-1; TRBD1 might be the D (5 bases). The germline V and J ends were trimmed by 5 bases and 4 bases, with 14 bases remaining between them. This CDR3 has 14 residues. Germline V gene lookup returns CDR1 SGHTA and CDR2 FQGTGA.

The gene calls are TRBV7-8 and TRBJ2-5; possible D gene TRBD2, 6 bases. V shed 6 bases and J shed 7 bases, with 18 bases lying between them. The CDR3 extends over 14 amino acids. Germline V gene lookup returns CDR1 SGHVS and CDR2 FQNEAQ. The CDR3 nucleotides read TGTGCCAGCAGTTGGGACTCCGTTGGGGGGACCCAGTACTTC. Its translation: CASSWDSVGGTQYF.

The gene calls are TRBV5-6 and TRBJ1-5, with unresolved D. The ends were cut back, 0 bases at V and 1 base at J, with 8 bases in the middle. This CDR3 is 15 amino acids long. Germline-derived CDR1 and CDR2 are SGHDT and YYEEEE. CDR3: CASSLGRRSNQPQHF. CDR3 nucleotides: TGTGCCAGCAGCTTGGGCAGAAGGAGCAATCAGCCCCAGCATTTT.

V and J are TRBV20-1 and TRBJ1-5; unclear D gene. CDR1 DFQATT and CDR2 SNEGSKA come from the germline V gene (reference sequence). The CDR3 runs 12 residues. The CDR3 loop reads CRAEGSNQPQHF. CDR3 bases: TGCAGGGCTGAGGGCAGCAATCAGCCCCAGCATTTT.

The J gene is TRBJ1-4, the V gene TRBV7-9; D ambiguous. The CDR3 runs 15 residues. CDR1 is SEHNR, CDR2 FQNEAQ, per germline (reference sequence). Trimming left V 5 bases short and J 8 bases short, with 18 bases between. The CDR3 coding sequence is TGTGCCAGCAGCCTCGGAAAGGGTTCTAGCGAAAAACTGTTTTTT. It yields the protein CASSLGKGSSEKLFF.

This chain uses TRBV5-4 with TRBJ2-1; 11 bases agree with TRBD2. The V gene's germline CDR1 is SGHNT and CDR2 YYREEE (reference sequence). The V segment lost 2 bases and the J segment 8 bases; nucleotides outside the gene matches: 6. This CDR3 contains 15 residues. The CDR3 region has the DNA TGTGCCAGCAGCTTTAGCGGGGGGGGCTTCGATGAGCAGTTCTTC. It encodes CASSFSGGGFDEQFF.